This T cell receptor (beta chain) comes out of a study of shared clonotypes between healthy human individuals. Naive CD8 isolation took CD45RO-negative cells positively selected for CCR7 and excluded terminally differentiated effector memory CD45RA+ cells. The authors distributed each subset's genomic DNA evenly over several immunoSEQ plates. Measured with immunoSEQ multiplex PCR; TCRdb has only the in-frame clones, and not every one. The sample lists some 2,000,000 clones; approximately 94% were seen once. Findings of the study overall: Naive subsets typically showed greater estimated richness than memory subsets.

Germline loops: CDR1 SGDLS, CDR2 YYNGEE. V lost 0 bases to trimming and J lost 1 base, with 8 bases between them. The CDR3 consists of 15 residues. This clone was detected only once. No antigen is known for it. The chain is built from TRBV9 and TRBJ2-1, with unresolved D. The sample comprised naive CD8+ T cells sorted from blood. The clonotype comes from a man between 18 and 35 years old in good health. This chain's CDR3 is CASSVGQPSYNEQFF. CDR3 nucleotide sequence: TGTGCCAGCAGCGTAGGGCAGCCGTCCTACAATGAGCAGTTCTTC.